The TCR beta chain described here comes from a study of T cell responses to AZD1222 COVID-19 vaccine. Findings and caveats of the study: Most donors were white British, females outnumbered males, and clonal diversity was possibly underestimated. Spike regions recognized by vaccine-associated CD4 TCRs spanned the protein, led by 160-218 and 743-854.

Germline V gene data show CDR1 as LNHDA and CDR2 as SQIVND (reference sequence). The length of the CDR3 is 17 residues. Unmatched junction bases numbered 14, after V lost 10 bases and J lost 1 base. In regard to this clone: Its antigen is as yet unknown.

Data came from immunoSEQ multiplex PCR; TCRdb stores just in-frame clones and leaves some out. This table has 99,000 or so clones, roughly 82% appearing once. The receptor was isolated from an adult in good health. Sequencing used peripheral blood, obtained on day 0 of AZD1222 vaccination. The V gene is TRBV19, the J gene TRBJ1-5, with 9 nucleotides matching TRBD1. The DNA for the CDR3 is TGTGCCACGACCACCGGGACAGGGACTTGGAGCAATCAGCCCCAGCATTTT. This encodes CATTTGTGTWSNQPQHF. Full variable domain (outside the CDR3, taken from reference TRBV19 and TRBJ1-5): DGGITQSPKYLFRKEGQNVTLSCEQNLNHDAMYWYRQDPGQGLRLIYYSQIVNDFQKGDIAEGYSVSREKKESFPLTVTSAQKNPTAFYLCATTTGTGTWSNQPQHFGDGTRLSIL.